This T cell receptor (beta chain) is from a study of glioma-infiltrating T cells after dendritic cell vaccination (dated by TCRdb to about 2016). Describing the broader study: The cohort comprised about 15 glioblastoma patients from Phase I and II dendritic cell vaccination trials, 9 newly diagnosed and 6 with recurrent disease. Between the early 2000s and the early 2010s, patients were given autologous tumor lysate-pulsed dendritic cell vaccination. The vaccine consisted of monocyte-derived dendritic cells cultured less than eight days with IL-4 and GM-CSF, then pulsed overnight with autologous tumor lysate. Patients received three intradermal dendritic cell vaccine injections at biweekly intervals in the arm below the axilla. In glioblastoma patients vaccinated with dendritic cells, deep sequencing of TCR beta CDR3 regions served to measure the amount of tumor-infiltrating lymphocytes and to compare repertoires between tumor and blood. Survival after dendritic cell vaccination was correlated with TCR sequencing metrics such as TIL content and the overlap between tumor and blood repertoires. What the authors observed across the whole study: No direct relationship between TCR clonality and survival was found, suggesting that a diverse polyclonal response may matter. The cohort was small and heterogeneous, only a few patients had full blood and tumor sets, and even fewer had initial-recurrent tumor pairs. The TCR overlap response model with three groups was called speculative and said to need prospective validation. After dendritic cell vaccination, a higher estimated pretreatment TIL content predicted longer time to progression and longer overall survival.

To note about this clone: Its antigen is still unknown. Per-nucleotide qualities are absent, and no much larger clonotype sits a single base away.

The immunoSEQ assay amplified TCRB CDR3 regions from roughly 2.1 micrograms of genomic DNA, or from all available DNA when less than that amount was available. For multiplex PCR, 60 forward primers for TCR V beta segments and 13 reverse primers for J beta segments were used. Synthetic control templates were spiked into each sample at limiting dilution to estimate reads per starting template. Sequencing produced 87 bp reads on the Illumina HiSeq System. The study's own analysis went as follows. To remove PCR and sequencing errors, closely related sequences were merged with a nearest neighbor algorithm. TCR overlap was measured as the percentage of unique tumor TCR beta sequences also present in the same patient's peripheral blood. As stored in TCRdb, this immuneACCESS dataset retains in-frame rearrangements with V and J assigned. A fraction of the clones does not appear; measured against another copy, unresolved V genes explain less than half of the discrepancy, and the remainder lacks a known reason. D and trimming come from the DNA, and the V and J calls and clone size come from that table. The sample has 75,000 to 95,000 clones on record, over 75% of them singletons. The top ten constitute roughly 2% of the sample.

According to the study, the label for this sample's time point signals: after dendritic cell vaccination, including at tumor progression/relapse. Patients were selected on the basis of adequate residual fresh-frozen tumor tissue and more than two years of available survival data. An isocitrate dehydrogenase mutation was not carried by any of the glioblastoma patients, although molecular status was otherwise variable. PBMC were collected before vaccination, two weeks after the third vaccination, and at tumor progression when it occurred. The Qiagen DNeasy Blood extraction Kit was used for extraction of genomic DNA. From its cysteine to its phenylalanine, the CDR3 spans 16 amino acids. Only the CDR3 DNA stays, 48 bases, in frame from base 1. Per the germline V gene (reference sequence), LNHDA is the CDR1 and SQIVND is the CDR2. Cut back by 1 base and 5 bases, the V and J ends lie 15 bases apart.

Specimen: blood, collected after dendritic cell vaccination. The rearrangement combines TRBV19 with TRBJ2-1, with TRBD2 perhaps the D gene, on 5 matching bases. The TCR was taken from a human donor with glioblastoma. In nucleotides, the sequence is TGTGCCAGTAGTATAGGGTTTGGGCGGGCCAACAATGAGCAGTTCTTC. Translated, it gives CASSIGFGRANNEQFF.